Below are 3 T cell receptor beta chains sequenced from a single sample in a study of T cell changes during pregnancy in multiple sclerosis. Here immunoSEQ multiplex PCR was the method, and the copy in TCRdb shows in-frame clones only, minus some. The sample includes roughly 30,000 clones, approximately 89% of them seen just once. The starting material was CD8+ T cells from peripheral blood mononuclear cells, obtained in the first trimester of pregnancy. The receptors here all came from a female donor with multiple sclerosis, enrolled in a pregnancy study.

The sample holds one count of this clone. The chain joins TRBV28 to TRBJ2-1; 8 positions match TRBD2. In germline, CDR1 is MDHEN, CDR2 SYDVKM. V was pared by 2 bases and J by 12 bases, with 12 bases of the junction left unmatched. The CDR3 covers 15 residues. The CDR3 spells CASSLMFAGLEVQFF. The CDR3 DNA reads TGTGCCAGCAGTTTAATGTTTGCGGGACTAGAGGTGCAGTTCTTC.

This chain connects TRBV19 to TRBJ2-2; weak D call: TRBD1 (6 bases). Germline CDR1 is LNHDA and CDR2 is SQIVND (reference sequence). The CDR3 runs to 14 residues. V dropped 7 bases and J dropped 7 bases, with 16 bases sitting between them. The CDR3 DNA is TGTGCCAGTACCCCGGGACAAGGCGGCGGGGAGCTGTTTTTT. Its translation: CASTPGQGGGELFF.

The V gene is TRBV2, the J gene TRBJ1-1; tentative D call: TRBD1 (6 bases). Germline V gene sequence: CDR1 SNHLY, CDR2 FYNNEI. The CDR3 sequence is 14 residues long. The V gene lost 6 bases and the J gene lost 1 base, with 12 bases spanning the gap. This CDR3 reads CASSPLGANTEAFF. The CDR3 nucleotides read TGTGCCAGCAGCCCCCTGGGGGCGAACACTGAAGCTTTCTTT.